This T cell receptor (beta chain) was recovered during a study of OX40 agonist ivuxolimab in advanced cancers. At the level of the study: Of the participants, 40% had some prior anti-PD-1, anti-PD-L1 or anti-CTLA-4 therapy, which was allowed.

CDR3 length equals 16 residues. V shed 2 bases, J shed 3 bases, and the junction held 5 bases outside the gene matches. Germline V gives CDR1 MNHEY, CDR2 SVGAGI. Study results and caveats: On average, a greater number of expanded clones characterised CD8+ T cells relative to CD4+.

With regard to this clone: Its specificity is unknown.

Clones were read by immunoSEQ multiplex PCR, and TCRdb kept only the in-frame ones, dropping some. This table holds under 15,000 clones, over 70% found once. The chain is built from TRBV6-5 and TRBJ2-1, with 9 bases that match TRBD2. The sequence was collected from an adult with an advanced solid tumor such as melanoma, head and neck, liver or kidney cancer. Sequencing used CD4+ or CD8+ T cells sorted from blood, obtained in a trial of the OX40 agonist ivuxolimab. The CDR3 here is CASSYRLAEIYNEQFF. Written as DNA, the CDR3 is TGTGCCAGCAGTTACAGACTAGCGGAAATCTACAATGAGCAGTTCTTC.